Sequencing of this T cell receptor (beta chain) was carried out in a study of T cells in Graves' hyperthyroidism and ophthalmopathy. Amplified regions were TCR beta CDR3 sequences from RNA transcripts. First-round RT-PCR with HTBI primers amplified the TCR CDR3 region. TCRdb analysed the multiplex PCR reads with MiXCR anew, one entry per CDR3 protein. The table records approximately 630,000 distinct CDR3 sequences, roughly 16% of them present only once. V gave up 4 bases and J gave up 0 bases, with 10 bases separating them. Germline assignment: CDR1 SGHAT and CDR2 FQDESV (reference sequence). This CDR3 is 16 amino acids long. Based on clinical symptoms, serum thyroxine and TRAb, thyroid ultrasound and orbital computed tomography, diagnoses were reached.

The sample comprised blood. The gene calls are TRBV11-1 and TRBJ2-6; D unclear. This clonotype originated in a woman in her twenties or thirties with Graves' hyperthyroidism. The CDR3 protein is CASSSEAVSGANVLTF. The CDR3, as DNA: TGTGCCAGCAGCTCCGAGGCCGTCTCTGGGGCCAACGTCCTGACTTTC.